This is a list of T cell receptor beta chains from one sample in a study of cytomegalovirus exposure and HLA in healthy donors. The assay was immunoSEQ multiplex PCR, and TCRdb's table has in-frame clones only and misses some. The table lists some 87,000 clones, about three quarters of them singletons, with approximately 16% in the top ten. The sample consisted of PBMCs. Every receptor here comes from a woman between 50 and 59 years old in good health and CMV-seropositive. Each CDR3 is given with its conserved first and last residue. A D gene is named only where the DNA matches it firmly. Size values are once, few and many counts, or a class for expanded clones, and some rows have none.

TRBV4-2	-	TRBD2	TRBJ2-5	CASSQDIAGGLKTQYF	TGTGCCAGCAGCCAAGATATAGCGGGAGGGCTTAAGACCCAGTACTTC
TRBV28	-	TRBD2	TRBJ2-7	CASSQAGVSEYF	TGTGCCAGCAGTCAAGCGGGAGTTTCGGAGTACTTC
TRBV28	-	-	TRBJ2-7	CATAPATVTYEQYF	TGTGCCACTGCACCGGCCACAGTGACCTACGAGCAGTACTTC
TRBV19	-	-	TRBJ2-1	CASSIMADSYNEQFF	TGTGCCAGTAGTATAATGGCGGACTCCTACAATGAGCAGTTCTTC
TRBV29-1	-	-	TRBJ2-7	CSVEDQGGAGEQYF	TGCAGCGTTGAAGATCAAGGGGGGGCAGGCGAGCAGTACTTC
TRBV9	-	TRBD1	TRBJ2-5	CASSVSGPGDRGAQYF	TGTGCCAGCAGCGTATCGGGGCCCGGAGACAGGGGGGCCCAGTACTTC
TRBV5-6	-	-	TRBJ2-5	CASSFLGGLDF	TGTGCCAGCAGCTTTCTTGGGGGCCTGGACTTC
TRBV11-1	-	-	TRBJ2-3	CASSPQRRGDTQYF	TGTGCCAGCAGCCCTCAACGTAGGGGAGATACGCAGTATTTT
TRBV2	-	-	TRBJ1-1	CASSAVGGTLNTEAFF	TGTGCCAGCAGTGCAGTTGGAGGAACTCTGAACACTGAAGCTTTCTTT
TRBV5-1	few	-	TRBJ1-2	CASSQIGLSNYGYTF	TGCGCCAGCAGCCAAATCGGGTTGAGCAACTATGGCTACACCTTC
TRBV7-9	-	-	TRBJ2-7	CASSPNYPAYEQYF	TGTGCCAGCAGCCCAAACTACCCAGCCTACGAGCAGTACTTC
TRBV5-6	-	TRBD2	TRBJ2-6	CASRPSGGYSGANVLTF	TGTGCCAGCAGGCCGAGCGGGGGATACTCTGGGGCCAACGTCCTGACTTTC
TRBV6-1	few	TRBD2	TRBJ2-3	CASSEFGTSGRAFTDTQYF	TGTGCCAGCAGTGAATTCGGGACTAGCGGGAGGGCGTTCACAGATACGCAGTATTTT
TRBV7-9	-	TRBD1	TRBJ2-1	CASSQGQGSFF	TGTGCCAGCAGCCAGGGACAGGGGTCGTTCTTC
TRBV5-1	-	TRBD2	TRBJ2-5	CASSLLTSGRGETQYF	TGCGCCAGCAGCTTGCTGACTAGCGGGAGGGGGGAGACCCAGTACTTC
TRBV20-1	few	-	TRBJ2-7	CSAHSYEQYF	TGCAGTGCGCATAGCTACGAGCAGTACTTC
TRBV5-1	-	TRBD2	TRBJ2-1	CASSRGLAGSSYNEQFF	TGCGCCAGCAGCAGGGGACTAGCGGGGAGCTCCTACAATGAGCAGTTCTTC
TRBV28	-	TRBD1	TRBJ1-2	CASSKPGQRNYGYTF	TGTGCCAGCAGTAAACCGGGACAGAGAAACTATGGCTACACCTTC
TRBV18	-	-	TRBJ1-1	CASSPDFNAEAFF	TGTGCCAGCTCACCAGACTTTAATGCTGAAGCTTTCTTT
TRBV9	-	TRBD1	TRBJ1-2	CASSVAGGGVNGYTF	TGTGCCAGCAGCGTAGCAGGAGGGGGCGTGAATGGCTACACCTTC
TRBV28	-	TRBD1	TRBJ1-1	CASLPGQRNTEAFF	TGTGCCAGCCTGCCGGGACAGAGGAACACTGAAGCTTTCTTT
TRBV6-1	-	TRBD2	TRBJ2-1	CASPNGGSSYNEQFF	TGTGCCAGCCCCAACGGCGGGAGCTCCTACAATGAGCAGTTCTTC
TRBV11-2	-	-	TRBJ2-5	CASSYIETQYF	TGTGCCAGCAGCTATATTGAGACCCAGTACTTC
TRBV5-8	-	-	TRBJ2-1	CASSSEVRGNEQFF	TGTGCCAGCAGTTCAGAAGTTCGGGGAAATGAGCAGTTCTTC
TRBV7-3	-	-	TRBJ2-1	CASSLRPSGDEQFF	TGTGCCAGCAGCTTAAGGCCTTCCGGGGATGAGCAGTTCTTC
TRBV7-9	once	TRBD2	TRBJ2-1	CASSLGTSGREGSNEQFF	TGTGCCAGCAGCTTAGGGACTAGCGGGAGGGAAGGTTCTAATGAGCAGTTCTTC
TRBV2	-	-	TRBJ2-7	CASRAGAEQYF	TGTGCCAGCAGGGCGGGGGCCGAGCAGTACTTC
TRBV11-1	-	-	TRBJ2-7	CASSLPQGGQYF	TGTGCCAGCAGCTTACCGCAGGGGGGCCAGTACTTC
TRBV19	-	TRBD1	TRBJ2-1	CASSIAFSDRPNEQFF	TGTGCCAGTAGTATAGCCTTCTCGGACAGGCCCAATGAGCAGTTCTTC
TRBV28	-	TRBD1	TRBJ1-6	CASSPPGQNSPLHF	TGTGCCAGCAGTCCTCCGGGACAGAATTCACCCCTCCACTTT
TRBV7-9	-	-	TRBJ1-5	CASSLDSSFQPQHF	TGTGCCAGCAGCTTAGACAGTTCCTTTCAGCCCCAGCATTTT
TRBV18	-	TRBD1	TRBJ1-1	CASSRDRVTEAFF	TGTGCCAGCTCACGGGACAGGGTCACTGAAGCTTTCTTT
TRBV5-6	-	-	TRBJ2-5	CASSSSVETQYF	TGTGCCAGCAGCTCATCGGTGGAGACCCAGTACTTC
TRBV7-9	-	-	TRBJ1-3	CASSAQGTSGNTIYF	TGTGCCAGCAGCGCTCAGGGGACCTCTGGAAACACCATATATTTT
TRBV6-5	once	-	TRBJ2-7	CASMGGPRYYEQYF	TGTGCCAGCATGGGGGGGCCACGGTACTACGAGCAGTACTTC
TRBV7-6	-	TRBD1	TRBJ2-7	CASSSRPTGIGHEQYF	TGTGCCAGCAGCTCCCGCCCGACAGGGATAGGCCACGAGCAGTACTTC
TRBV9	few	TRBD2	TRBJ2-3	CASSVWSGMTDTQYF	TGTGCCAGCAGCGTATGGAGCGGGATGACAGATACGCAGTATTTT
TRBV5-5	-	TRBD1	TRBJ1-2	CASRATGGYGYTF	TGTGCCAGCAGAGCGACAGGGGGCTATGGCTACACCTTC
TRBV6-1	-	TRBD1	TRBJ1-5	CASIHGQGDNQPQHF	TGTGCCAGCATCCACGGACAGGGGGACAATCAGCCCCAGCATTTT
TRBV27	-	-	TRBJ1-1	CASSLLRGGGSEAFF	TGTGCCAGCAGTTTATTAAGAGGGGGGGGCTCTGAAGCTTTCTTT
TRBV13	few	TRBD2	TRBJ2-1	CASSFSSGIRNEQFF	TGTGCCAGCAGCTTCTCTAGCGGGATTAGGAATGAGCAGTTCTTC
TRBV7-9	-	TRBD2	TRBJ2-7	CAIDLAGGPYEQYF	TGTGCCATAGACCTAGCGGGAGGGCCTTATGAGCAGTACTTC
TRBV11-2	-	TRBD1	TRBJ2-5	CASSFAGGPKETQYF	TGTGCCAGCAGCTTTGCAGGGGGTCCTAAAGAGACCCAGTACTTC
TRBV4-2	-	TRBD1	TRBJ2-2	CASSRDRTTGELFF	TGTGCCAGCTCCCGGGACAGAACCACCGGGGAGCTGTTTTTT
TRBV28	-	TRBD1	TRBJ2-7	CASSVQGASHEQYF	TGTGCCAGCAGTGTACAGGGGGCTAGCCACGAGCAGTACTTC
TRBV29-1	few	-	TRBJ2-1	CSVRGSINSYNEQFF	TGCAGCGTTCGTGGCTCGATAAACTCCTACAATGAGCAGTTCTTC
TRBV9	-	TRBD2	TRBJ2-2	CASSVLPGGTNTGELFF	TGTGCCAGCAGCGTATTGCCGGGAGGGACGAACACCGGGGAGCTGTTTTTT
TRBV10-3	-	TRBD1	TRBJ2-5	CAISGGTGEETQYF	TGTGCCATCAGTGGGGGGACAGGGGAAGAGACCCAGTACTTC
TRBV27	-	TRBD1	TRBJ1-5	CASSLQGQGMGQPQHF	TGTGCCAGCAGTTTACAGGGACAGGGAATGGGTCAGCCCCAGCATTTT
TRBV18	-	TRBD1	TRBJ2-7	CASSSAGTGEYEQYF	TGTGCCAGCTCATCCGCCGGGACAGGGGAATACGAGCAGTACTTC
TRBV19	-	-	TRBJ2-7	CASSSRLVAAYEQYF	TGTGCCAGTAGTTCCAGACTAGTCGCGGCCTACGAGCAGTACTTC
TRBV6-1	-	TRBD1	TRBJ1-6	CASSEMGTVTLHF	TGTGCCAGCAGTGAAATGGGGACAGTCACCCTCCACTTT
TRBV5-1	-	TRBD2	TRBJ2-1	CASSLTGGSPEQFF	TGCGCCAGCAGCTTGACGGGCGGGAGCCCTGAGCAGTTCTTC
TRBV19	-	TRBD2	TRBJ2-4	CASSRRTGLAEPLAKNIQYF	TGTGCCAGTAGCCGAAGGACCGGACTAGCGGAGCCACTAGCCAAAAACATTCAGTACTTC
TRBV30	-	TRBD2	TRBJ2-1	CAWSPASGSSDEQFF	TGTGCCTGGAGCCCCGCCAGCGGGAGTTCGGATGAGCAGTTCTTC
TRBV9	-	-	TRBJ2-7	CASSVDSYYEQYF	TGTGCCAGCAGCGTAGACAGCTACTACGAGCAGTACTTC
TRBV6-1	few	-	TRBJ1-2	CASSEQGIDYGYTF	TGTGCCAGCAGTGAACAGGGGATTGACTATGGCTACACCTTC
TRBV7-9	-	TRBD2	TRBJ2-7	CASSLTGTSGQEQYF	TGTGCCAGCAGCTTAACCGGGACTAGCGGCCAGGAGCAGTACTTC
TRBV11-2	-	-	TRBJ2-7	CASSLVAGTYEQYF	TGTGCCAGCAGCTTAGTTGCGGGAACCTACGAGCAGTACTTC